This TCR beta chain was captured by sequencing in a study of blood T cell repertoires in COVID-19. Turning to the study itself: The United States, Italy and Spain provided the acute and convalescent COVID-19 samples.

The authors' processing: Amplification of reference gene primers was used by the study to estimate nucleated cell counts. The data were produced by immunoSEQ multiplex PCR, yet TCRdb's version contains in-frame clones alone and is incomplete. V and J calls and clone size are given by that table; D and trimming were obtained from the DNA. The repertoire holds roughly 120,000 clones, with 70% to 85% as singletons. Sequencing was done on a sample of peripheral blood. This TCR came from a human donor with acute or convalescent COVID-19. The donor label of this sample is uncertain.

The CDR3 here is CASSSPRLAGGPVETQYF. The CDR3 DNA reads as TGTGCCAGCAGCTCACCCAGACTAGCGGGGGGGCCCGTGGAGACCCAGTACTTC. The chain couples TRBV7-9 to TRBJ2-5; TRBD2 agrees at 14 bases. V shed 4 bases and J 5 bases; nucleotides not matched to a gene: 12. The germline gives CDR1 SEHNR, CDR2 FQNEAQ (reference sequence). The CDR3 totals 18 residues.